The 14 T cell receptor beta chains below all came from one sample that was sequenced in a study of T cell repertoires in cytomegalovirus infection. In TCRdb, the reads were re-called with MiXCR into one record per CDR3 protein. The data show roughly 150,000 distinct CDR3 sequences, less than 25% seen once. Sequences were obtained from PBMCs. These receptors were collected from a human donor in good health (CMV status not recorded). Some clones in this sample may be carry-over from other donors' samples.

This clonotype was seen a handful of times. The chain combines TRBV15 with TRBJ2-5; no clear D gene. This CDR3 is built from 14 residues. CDR1 is LNHNV and CDR2 is YYDKDF in the germline V gene (reference sequence). The ends were cut back, 0 bases at V and 4 bases at J, with 9 bases in the middle. The CDR3 here is CATSRDSGRETQYF. As DNA, the CDR3 is TGTGCCACCAGCAGAGATTCCGGCAGAGAGACCCAGTACTTC.

The V call is TRBV18, the J call TRBJ1-1; 8 nucleotides agree with TRBD1. V dropped 4 bases and J dropped 4; count of bases not matched to a gene: 8. The CDR3 totals 15 residues. Germline V gene data show CDR1 as KGHSH and CDR2 as LQKENI. CDR3 nucleotide sequence: TGTGCCAGCTCACTAGGACAGGGAGGTGGCACTGAAGCTTTCTTT. Its translation: CASSLGQGGGTEAFF.

The chain recombines TRBV5-6 with TRBJ1-5, with 8 positions matching TRBD1. V lost 1 base and J lost 2; bases outside the gene matches: 8. Germline V gene lookup returns CDR1 SGHDT and CDR2 YYEEEE. The CDR3 has 17 residues. CDR3 coding DNA: TGTGCCAGCAGCTTGTGGACAGGGAGTTTTGGCAATCAGCCCCAGCATTTT. This translates into CASSLWTGSFGNQPQHF.

This clonotype was counted only a few times. The chain is built from TRBV28 and TRBJ1-2; 11 bases are shared with TRBD1. The V gene end was trimmed by 8 bases and the J gene end by 4 bases; junction bases not matched to a gene: 3. Germline assignment: CDR1 MDHEN and CDR2 SYDVKM. CDR3 size: 13 residues. For the CDR3, the DNA is TGTGCCAGCGGCGGACAGGGGGCCTATGGCTACACCTTC. Translated: CASGGQGAYGYTF.

The CDR3 DNA follows: TGTGCCAGCAGTTACTTCAACACCGGGGGGACTGGGGCCAACGTCCTGACTTTC. This translates into CASSYFNTGGTGANVLTF. The rearrangement joins TRBV6-5 to TRBJ2-6; 7 nucleotides match TRBD2. Trimming took 1 base from V and 2 from J; bases not matched to a gene: 8. CDR1 and CDR2 from the germline V gene are MNHEY and SVGAGI. The CDR3 consists of 18 residues.

The chain carries TRBV28 and TRBJ2-7; D may be TRBD2 (5 bases). Germline values: CDR1 MDHEN, CDR2 SYDVKM. The CDR3 is 15 residues long. The V gene lost 9 bases and the J gene lost 4 bases, with 22 bases spanning the gap. As DNA, the CDR3 is TGTGCCAGTTCGCCGGCGGGCCCATCCAAATACGAGCAGTACTTC. Residues: CASSPAGPSKYEQYF.

This chain joins TRBV29-1 and TRBJ2-7; D is uncertain. Trimming took 6 bases from V and 2 from J, leaving 14 bases between them. The CDR3 length is 13 residues. Germline assignment: CDR1 SQVTM and CDR2 ANQGSEA. The CDR3 nucleotides are TGCAGCGTGTACACCGGGTTCACCTACGAGCAGTACTTC. As protein: CSVYTGFTYEQYF.

This clonotype was counted only a few times. The chain is built from TRBV29-1 and TRBJ2-2; the match to TRBD2 covers 8 bases. V dropped 3 bases and J dropped 6; count of bases not matched to a gene: 3. The CDR3 contains 13 residues. The germline V gene has CDR1 SQVTM and CDR2 ANQGSEA. The CDR3 loop is CSVDGGAAGELFF. The CDR3 region has the DNA TGCAGCGTTGACGGGGGGGCCGCCGGGGAGCTGTTTTTT.

A few counts support this clonotype. V is TRBV10-2 and J is TRBJ2-6; possible D gene TRBD2, 6 bases. The CDR3 is 14 amino acids. Germline CDR1 WSHSY, CDR2 SAAADI. V was clipped by 8 bases and J by 3 bases, with 11 bases between them. The CDR3 DNA reads as TGCGCCAGCTATAGGGGAGGTGGGGCCAACGTCCTGACTTTC. Its translation is CASYRGGGANVLTF.

V gene TRBV7-4 combines with J gene TRBJ2-1; 12 positions agree with TRBD2. V gave up 5 bases and J gave up 2 bases; unmatched junction bases: 4. The V gene's germline CDR1 is SGHVT and CDR2 SQSDAQ. The CDR3 covers 16 residues. CDR3 region: CASSLGTSGPYNEQFF. DNA for the CDR3: TGTGCCAGCAGCCTAGGGACTAGCGGGCCCTACAATGAGCAGTTCTTC.

In its sample, this clonotype was seen many times. The chain has TRBV11-2 and TRBJ2-6; D ambiguous. V lost 2 bases and J 0 bases, leaving 2 bases between the germline ends. The CDR3 consists of 14 residues. Germline CDR1 and CDR2: SGHAT and FQNNGV. CDR3 sequence reads: CASSLTSGANVLTF. CDR3 coding DNA: TGTGCCAGCAGCTTAACCTCTGGGGCCAACGTCCTGACTTTC.

Comment on this clonotype: The conserved phenylalanine or tryptophan normally closing the CDR3 is absent here, so this likely arose from a read error. This chain connects TRBV7-2 to TRBJ2-1; D is undetermined. CDR3 length equals 15 residues. Trimming took 1 base from V and 9 from J, leaving 16 bases between them. Germline V gives CDR1 SGHTA, CDR2 FQGNSA. As DNA, the CDR3 is TGTGCCAGCAGCTTAGATTTGGCCACCCGGGTTGAGCAGTTCATC. Amino acids: CASSLDLATRVEQFI.

Comments on this clonotype: A much more abundant neighbour one base away suggests this may be a read error. The CDR3 nucleotides read TGTGCCAGCGGCACAGAGGCAGGGGGCGCCTATGGCTACACCTTC. This encodes CASGTEAGGAYGYTF. This chain joins TRBV7-6 and TRBJ1-2, with 8 positions matching TRBD1. V lost 8 bases, J lost 4 bases, and 12 bases stayed unmatched. Looked up from germline, CDR1 is SGHVS and CDR2 is FNYEAQ. The length of the CDR3 is 15 residues.

This clonotype was recorded a few times. The V and J genes are TRBV10-3 and TRBJ2-2; tentatively, D is TRBD1 (6 bases). The CDR3 spans 13 residues. V lost 4 bases and J lost 5, with 8 bases in between. CDR1 ENHRY and CDR2 SYGVKD come from the germline V gene. CDR3 bases: TGTGCCATCAGTGTAAGGGGGACCGGGGAGCTGTTTTTT. Protein product: CAISVRGTGELFF.